This T cell receptor (beta chain) was sequenced in a study of T cell repertoires in cytomegalovirus infection. Study-wide context: Public TCR beta signatures indicated both CMV infection and matching HLA type. Overall study findings and caveats: Frequencies of public TCR beta families were cumulated, and this identified carriers of CMV plus the relevant HLA.

Note on this clonotype: The antigen is unknown.

TCRdb used MiXCR to reprocess the reads, holding one entry per CDR3 protein. This table has roughly 150,000 distinct CDR3 sequences, about a sixth appearing once. V was shortened by 6 bases and J by 6 bases, with 12 bases between the two germline ends. CDR3 length equals 13 residues. The V gene's germline CDR1 is MNHEY and CDR2 SVGEGT. V and J are TRBV6-2 or TRBV6-3 and TRBJ2-1; D not certain. The source material was CD8+ T cells from PBMCs. The receptor was isolated from a human donor in good health (CMV status not recorded). Some clones in this sample may be carry-over from other donors' samples. CDR3 in amino acids: CASRGSLSNEQFF. CDR3 coding DNA: TGTGCCAGCAGAGGCTCGCTTTCCAATGAGCAGTTCTTC.